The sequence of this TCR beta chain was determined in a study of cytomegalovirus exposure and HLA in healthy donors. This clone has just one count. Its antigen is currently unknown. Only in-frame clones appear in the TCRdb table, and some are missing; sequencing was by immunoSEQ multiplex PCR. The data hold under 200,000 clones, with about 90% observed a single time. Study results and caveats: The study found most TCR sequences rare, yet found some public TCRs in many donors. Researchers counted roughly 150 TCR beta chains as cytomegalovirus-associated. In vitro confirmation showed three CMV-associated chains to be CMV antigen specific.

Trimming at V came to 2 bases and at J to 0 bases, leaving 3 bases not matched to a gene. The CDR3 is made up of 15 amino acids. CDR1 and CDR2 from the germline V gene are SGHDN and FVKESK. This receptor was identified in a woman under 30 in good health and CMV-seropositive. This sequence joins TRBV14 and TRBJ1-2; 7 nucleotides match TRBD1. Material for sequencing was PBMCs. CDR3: CASSQQTGANYGYTF. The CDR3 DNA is TGTGCCAGCAGCCAACAAACAGGGGCTAACTATGGCTACACCTTC.